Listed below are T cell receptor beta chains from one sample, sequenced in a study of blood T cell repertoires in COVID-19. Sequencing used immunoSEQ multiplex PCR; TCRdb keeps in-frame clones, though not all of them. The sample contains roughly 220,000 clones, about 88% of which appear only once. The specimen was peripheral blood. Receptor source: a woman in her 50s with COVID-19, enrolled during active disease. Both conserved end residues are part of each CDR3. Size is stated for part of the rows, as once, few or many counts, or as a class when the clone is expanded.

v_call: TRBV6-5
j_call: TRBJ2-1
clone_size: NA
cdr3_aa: CASRGGTGVNEQFF

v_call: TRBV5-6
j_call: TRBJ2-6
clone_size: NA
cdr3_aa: CASIQVGGSGANVLTF

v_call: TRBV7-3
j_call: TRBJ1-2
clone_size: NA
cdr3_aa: CASSLNGQIYGGYTF

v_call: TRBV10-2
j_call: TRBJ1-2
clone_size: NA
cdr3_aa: CASSWDRGSGYGYTF

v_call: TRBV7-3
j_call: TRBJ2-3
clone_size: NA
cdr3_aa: CASSLGLAGTDTQYF

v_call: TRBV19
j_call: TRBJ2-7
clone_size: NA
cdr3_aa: CATPRTVSYEQYF

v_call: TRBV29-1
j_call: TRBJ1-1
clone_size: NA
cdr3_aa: CSVEIGAGGRTEAFF

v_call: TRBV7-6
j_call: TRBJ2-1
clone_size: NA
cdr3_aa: CASSLALAGGGEQFF

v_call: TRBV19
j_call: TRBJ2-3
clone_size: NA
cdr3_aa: CASTIRASGGPSTDTQYF

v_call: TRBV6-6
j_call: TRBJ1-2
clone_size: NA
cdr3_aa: CASSYPQGPYGYTF

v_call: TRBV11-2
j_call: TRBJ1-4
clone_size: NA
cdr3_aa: CASSPIRDYEKLFF

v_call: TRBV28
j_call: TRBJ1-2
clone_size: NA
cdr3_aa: CASSPMEGRYGYTF

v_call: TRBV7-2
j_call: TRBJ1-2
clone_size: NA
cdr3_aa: CASSLDRSRRGYTF

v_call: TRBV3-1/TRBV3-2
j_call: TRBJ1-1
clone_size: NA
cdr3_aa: CASSQDSSGNTEAFF

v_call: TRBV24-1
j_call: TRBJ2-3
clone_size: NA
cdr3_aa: CATSDSGSVDTQYF

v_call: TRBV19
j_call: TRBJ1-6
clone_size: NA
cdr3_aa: CASSMGHTVNSPLHF

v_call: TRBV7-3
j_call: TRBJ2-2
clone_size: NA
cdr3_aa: CASSLGTGLTGELFF

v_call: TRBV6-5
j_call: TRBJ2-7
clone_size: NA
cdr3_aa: CASSLVSVYEQYF

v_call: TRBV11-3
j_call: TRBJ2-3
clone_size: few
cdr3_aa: CASSSRGGLAIDTQYF

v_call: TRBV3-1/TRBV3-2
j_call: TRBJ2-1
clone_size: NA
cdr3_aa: CASSLLRAGNEQFF

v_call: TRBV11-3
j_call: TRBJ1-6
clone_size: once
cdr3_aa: CASSRRSGTGENSPLHF

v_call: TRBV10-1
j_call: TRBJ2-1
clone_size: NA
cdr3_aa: CASSVSGQGMGNEQFF

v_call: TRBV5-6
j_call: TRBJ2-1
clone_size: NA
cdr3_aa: CASSLAYGNEQFF

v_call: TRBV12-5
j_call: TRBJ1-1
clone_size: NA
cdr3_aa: CASGLGQGRDTEAFF

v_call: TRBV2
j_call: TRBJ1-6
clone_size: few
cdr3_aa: CASSVDTDSPLHF

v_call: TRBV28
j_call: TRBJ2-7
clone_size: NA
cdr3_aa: CASTPDRISSYEQYF

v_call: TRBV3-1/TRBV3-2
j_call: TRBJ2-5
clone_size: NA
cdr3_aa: CASSLPLGTSGQETQYF

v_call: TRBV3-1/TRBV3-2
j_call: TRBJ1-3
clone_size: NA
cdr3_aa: CASSQDTARYF

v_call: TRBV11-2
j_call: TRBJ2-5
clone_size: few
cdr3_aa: CASSLGGTDQETQYF

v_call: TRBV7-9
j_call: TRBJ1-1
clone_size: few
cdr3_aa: CASRSPGGVSNTEAFF

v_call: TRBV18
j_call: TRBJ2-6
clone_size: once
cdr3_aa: CASSPQTGNGANVLTF

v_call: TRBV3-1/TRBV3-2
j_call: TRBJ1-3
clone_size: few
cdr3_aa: CASSQPLGNTIYF

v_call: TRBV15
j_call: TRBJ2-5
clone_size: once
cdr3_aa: CATSRPTAGGGETQYF

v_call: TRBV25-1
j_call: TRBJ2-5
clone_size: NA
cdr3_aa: CASRASGGAETQYF

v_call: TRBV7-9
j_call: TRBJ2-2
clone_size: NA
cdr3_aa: CASSLEGAPGELFF

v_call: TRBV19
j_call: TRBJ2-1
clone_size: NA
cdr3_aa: CASSIDSGRGWNEQFF

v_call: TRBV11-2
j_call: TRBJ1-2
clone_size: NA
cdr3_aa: CASSSIAPDRFDTF

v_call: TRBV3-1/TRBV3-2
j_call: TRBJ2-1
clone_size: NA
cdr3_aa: CASSQVSSAYNEQFF

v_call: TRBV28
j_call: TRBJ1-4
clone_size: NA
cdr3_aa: CASSLRVRANEKLFF

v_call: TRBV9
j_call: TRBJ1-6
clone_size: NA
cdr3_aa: CASSAGYRVSYNSPLHF

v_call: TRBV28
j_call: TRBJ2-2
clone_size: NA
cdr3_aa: CASSLAGLNTGELFF

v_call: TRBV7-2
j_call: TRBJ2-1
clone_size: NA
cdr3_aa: CASSLLWGVGYNEQFF

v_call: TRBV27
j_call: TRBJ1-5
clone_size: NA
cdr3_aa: CASRPAPTGLFNQPQHF

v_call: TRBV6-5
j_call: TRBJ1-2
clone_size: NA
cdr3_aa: CASRRRGGDNYGYTF

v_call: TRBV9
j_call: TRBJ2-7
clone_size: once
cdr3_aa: CASSVGGSSSYEQYF

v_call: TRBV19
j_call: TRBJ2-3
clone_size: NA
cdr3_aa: CASRRDLPGSDTQYF

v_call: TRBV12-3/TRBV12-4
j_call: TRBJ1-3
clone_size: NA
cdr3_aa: CASSRTGRNTIYF

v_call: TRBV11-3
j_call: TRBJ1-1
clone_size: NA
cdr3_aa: CASSFGQDNTEAFF

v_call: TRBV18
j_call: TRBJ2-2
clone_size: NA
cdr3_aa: CASSPRTVANTGELFF

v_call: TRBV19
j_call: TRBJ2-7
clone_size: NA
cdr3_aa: CASTPGGSYEQYF

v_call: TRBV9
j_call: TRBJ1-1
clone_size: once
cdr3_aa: CASSVGQGGAEAFF

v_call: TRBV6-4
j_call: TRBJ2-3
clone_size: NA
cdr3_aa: CASSRTSGASTDTQYF

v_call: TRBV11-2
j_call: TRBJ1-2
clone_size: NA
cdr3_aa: CASSQDRIGGYTF